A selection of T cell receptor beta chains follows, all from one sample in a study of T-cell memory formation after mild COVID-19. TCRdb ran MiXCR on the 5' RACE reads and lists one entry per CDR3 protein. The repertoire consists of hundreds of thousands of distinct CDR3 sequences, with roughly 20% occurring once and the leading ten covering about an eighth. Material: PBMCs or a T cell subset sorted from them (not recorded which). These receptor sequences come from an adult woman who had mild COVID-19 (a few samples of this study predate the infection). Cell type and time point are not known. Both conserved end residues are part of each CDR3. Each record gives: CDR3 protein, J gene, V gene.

CDR3aa: CASSLGAGQGTEAFF
j_gene: TRBJ1-1
v_gene: TRBV5-8

CDR3aa: CASSPRTASGEQYF
j_gene: TRBJ2-7
v_gene: TRBV11-3

CDR3aa: CSASLGEQYF
j_gene: TRBJ2-7
v_gene: TRBV20-1

CDR3aa: CASIAASTDTQYF
j_gene: TRBJ2-3
v_gene: TRBV19

CDR3aa: CAGLSGQTSYEQYF
j_gene: TRBJ2-7
v_gene: TRBV3-2

CDR3aa: CAIRTPGRFTDTQYF
j_gene: TRBJ2-3
v_gene: TRBV10-3

CDR3aa: CATSDDRGREGNYGYTF
j_gene: TRBJ1-2
v_gene: TRBV24-1

CDR3aa: CSVRPLRGAQETQYF
j_gene: TRBJ2-5
v_gene: TRBV29-1

CDR3aa: CASSFREDGYTF
j_gene: TRBJ1-2
v_gene: TRBV12-3/TRBV12-4

CDR3aa: CATSDLLQDNEQFF
j_gene: TRBJ2-1
v_gene: TRBV24-1

CDR3aa: CASSPGSYQPQHF
j_gene: TRBJ1-5
v_gene: TRBV7-2

CDR3aa: CASSVGGGTADTQYF
j_gene: TRBJ2-3
v_gene: TRBV9

CDR3aa: CSAGTGTYEQYF
j_gene: TRBJ2-7
v_gene: TRBV29-1

CDR3aa: CASSPQGPTNEKLFF
j_gene: TRBJ1-4
v_gene: TRBV18

CDR3aa: CSARSGGNTGELFF
j_gene: TRBJ2-2
v_gene: TRBV20-1

CDR3aa: CASREPAYNEQFF
j_gene: TRBJ2-1
v_gene: TRBV6-5

CDR3aa: CSAEISGQGNSPLHF
j_gene: TRBJ1-6
v_gene: TRBV20-1

CDR3aa: CASSHTGTSTF
j_gene: TRBJ1-2
v_gene: TRBV12-3/TRBV12-4

CDR3aa: CASSYGEYGTEAFF
j_gene: TRBJ1-1
v_gene: TRBV6-5

CDR3aa: CSARGGPLHF
j_gene: TRBJ1-6
v_gene: TRBV20-1

CDR3aa: CASSYSTIGTIYF
j_gene: TRBJ1-3
v_gene: TRBV6-5

CDR3aa: CASSLAVLIWVDSTDTQYF
j_gene: TRBJ2-3
v_gene: TRBV7-9

CDR3aa: CASSRWVTASYEQYF
j_gene: TRBJ2-7
v_gene: TRBV6-5

CDR3aa: CASSPAGAQETQYF
j_gene: TRBJ2-5
v_gene: TRBV12-3/TRBV12-4

CDR3aa: CSVEGGYTF
j_gene: TRBJ1-2
v_gene: TRBV29-1

CDR3aa: CASSLLSFGLYNEQFF
j_gene: TRBJ2-1
v_gene: TRBV7-9

CDR3aa: CASSLMRDSEQFF
j_gene: TRBJ2-1
v_gene: TRBV7-6

CDR3aa: CATSREGFQATEAFF
j_gene: TRBJ1-1
v_gene: TRBV15

CDR3aa: CASSLDSGRGNEQFF
j_gene: TRBJ2-1
v_gene: TRBV7-2

CDR3aa: CASSFLAGGRTDTQYF
j_gene: TRBJ2-3
v_gene: TRBV7-9